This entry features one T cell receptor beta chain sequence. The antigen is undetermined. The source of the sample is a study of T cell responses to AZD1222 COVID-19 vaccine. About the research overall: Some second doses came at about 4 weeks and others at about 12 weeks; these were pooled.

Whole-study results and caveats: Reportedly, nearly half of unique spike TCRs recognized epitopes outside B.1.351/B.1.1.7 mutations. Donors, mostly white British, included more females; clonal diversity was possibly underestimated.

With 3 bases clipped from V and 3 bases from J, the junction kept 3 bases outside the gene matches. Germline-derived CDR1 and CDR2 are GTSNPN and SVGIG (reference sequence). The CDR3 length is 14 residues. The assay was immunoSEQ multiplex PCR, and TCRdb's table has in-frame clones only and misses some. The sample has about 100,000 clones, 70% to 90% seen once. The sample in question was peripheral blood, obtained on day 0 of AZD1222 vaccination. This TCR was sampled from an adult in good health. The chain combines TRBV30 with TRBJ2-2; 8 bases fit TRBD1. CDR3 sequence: CAWSRGRYTGELFF. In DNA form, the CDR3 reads TGTGCCTGGAGCAGGGGGCGGTACACCGGGGAGCTGTTTTTT.